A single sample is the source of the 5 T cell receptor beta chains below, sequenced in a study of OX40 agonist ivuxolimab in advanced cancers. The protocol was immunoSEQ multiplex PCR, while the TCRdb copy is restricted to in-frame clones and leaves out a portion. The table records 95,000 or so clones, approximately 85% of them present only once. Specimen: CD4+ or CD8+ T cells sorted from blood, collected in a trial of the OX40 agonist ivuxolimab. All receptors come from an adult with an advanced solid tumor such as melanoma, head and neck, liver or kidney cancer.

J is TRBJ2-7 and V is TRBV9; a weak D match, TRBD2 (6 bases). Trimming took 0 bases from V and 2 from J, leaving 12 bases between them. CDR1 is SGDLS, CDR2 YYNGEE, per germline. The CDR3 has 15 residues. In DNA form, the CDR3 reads TGTGCCAGCAGCGTAGGCCCGGGGGTAACCTACGAGCAGTACTTC. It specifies CASSVGPGVTYEQYF.

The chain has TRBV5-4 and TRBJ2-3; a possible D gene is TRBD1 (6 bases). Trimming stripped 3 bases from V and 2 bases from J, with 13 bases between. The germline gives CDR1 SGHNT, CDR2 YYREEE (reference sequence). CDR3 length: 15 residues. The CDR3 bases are TGTGCCAGCAGCTCCAGGGGCTCCTACACAGATACGCAGTATTTT. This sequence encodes CASSSRGSYTDTQYF.

In DNA, the CDR3 is TGTGCCAGCAGCAGGACTCTTGGGGAGACCCAGTACTTC. Encoded protein: CASSRTLGETQYF. The gene calls are TRBV9 and TRBJ2-5, with TRBD2 as a possible D gene (5 bases). With 4 bases removed from V and 5 bases from J, the gap between germline ends came to 12 bases. In germline, CDR1 is SGDLS, CDR2 YYNGEE. This CDR3 comprises 13 residues. Full variable domain (rest looked up from reference TRBV9 and TRBJ2-5): DSGVTQTPKHLITATGQRVTLRCSPRSGDLSVYWYQQSLDQGLQFLIQYYNGEERAKGNILERFSAQQFPDLHSELNLSSLELGDSALYFCASSRTLGETQYFGPGTRLLVL.

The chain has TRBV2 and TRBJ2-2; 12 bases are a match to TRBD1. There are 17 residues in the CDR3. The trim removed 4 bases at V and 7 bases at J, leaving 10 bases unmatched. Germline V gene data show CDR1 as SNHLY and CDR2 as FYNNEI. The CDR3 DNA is TGTGCCAGCAGTGCCACCCGGGACAGGGGGCAGGGCGGGGAGCTGTTTTTT. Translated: CASSATRDRGQGGELFF.

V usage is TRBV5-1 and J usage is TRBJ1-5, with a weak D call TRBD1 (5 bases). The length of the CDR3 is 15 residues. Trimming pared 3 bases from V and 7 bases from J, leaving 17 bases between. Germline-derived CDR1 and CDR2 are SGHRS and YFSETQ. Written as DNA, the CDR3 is TGCGCCAGCAGCTATTACCCGGGACGAAGGCAGCCCCAGCATTTT. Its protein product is CASSYYPGRRQPQHF.